This T cell receptor beta chain was obtained from a study of blood T cells in healthy people across ages. Study overall: Researchers report that template switching captured about one barcoded beta molecule per two T cells. Findings and limits, study-wide: The fall in TCR beta diversity per million T cells was roughly linear with age. Versus aged donors, long-lived donors had higher diversity and more naive CD4+ cells. Donor CMV status, an unknown factor, possibly confounded changes in expanded clonotypes.

The CDR3 contains 12 residues. In germline, CDR1 is SQVTM, CDR2 ANQGSEA. Germline trimming cut 5 bases from V and 4 bases from J; bases unmatched to any gene: 5. The authors ran a second PCR of about 6 to 11 cycles using a sample-barcoded 5' primer and a J-beta primer mix. Each CDR3 protein gets one entry after TCRdb re-called the 5' RACE reads with MiXCR. The sample has under 2 million distinct CDR3 sequences; around 35% are singletons. With regard to this clonotype: Its target is unknown.

The receptor was derived from a woman in her thirties in good health. Input material: blood. The V call is TRBV29-1, the J call TRBJ2-7, with 7 bases that match TRBD1. CDR3 sequence (DNA): TGCAGCGTTACGGCAGGGGGATACGAGCAGTACTTC. It encodes CSVTAGGYEQYF.